This T cell receptor beta chain is drawn from a study of siplizumab effects on memory and regulatory T cells (dated by TCRdb to about 2019). The study in broad terms: The effect of the anti-CD2 antibody siplizumab on alloreactive T-cell subsets was examined in allogeneic mixed lymphocyte reactions constructed from human PBMCs.

The CDR3 runs 12 residues from the cysteine to the phenylalanine. Of the read, only the CDR3 DNA is kept; its 36 bases are in frame from base 1. From the germline V gene, CDR1 is SQVTM and CDR2 is ANQGSEA. V gives up 7 bases and J gives up 4 bases, and the segment between their germline ends measures 13 bases. Summary of the overall study and its limitations: Because sequences below about 10^-5 frequency were poorly captured, only a minor fraction of alloreactive clones could be mapped to unstimulated subsets. Compared with memory T cells, unstimulated naive T cells appeared more diverse, and naive cells seemed to make a substantial contribution to the alloresponse. Whether proliferating Tregs from siplizumab cultures were suppressive was not functionally confirmed. Among mappable alloreactive CD4+ clones, the Treg-derived fraction averaged approximately 63% with siplizumab versus approximately 27% in control reactions. About 80-96% of proliferating CD4+ or CD8+ clones could not be given a naive or memory phenotype. Siplizumab significantly lowered the cumulative frequency of alloreactive sequences that could be traced to unstimulated CD4+ memory T cells.

The library was obtained by the immunoSEQ multiplex PCR assay. Around 94,000 TCR templates per sample were assayed on the deep sequencing platform. Genomic DNA extracted from sorted T cells was used for TCRbeta CDR3 sequencing. The authors processed their data as follows. The R programming language was used for the clonal analysis of the TCRbeta CDR3 data. Comparing unstimulated samples against CFSE-low samples taken after the reaction was how alloreactive CD4+ and CD8+ clones were defined. Regulatory or non-regulatory origin was assigned to alloreactive CD4+ clones by matching of sequences to sorted unstimulated Treg and non-Treg repertoires. As stored in TCRdb, this immuneACCESS dataset retains in-frame rearrangements with V and J assigned. A fraction of the clones does not appear; measured against another copy, unresolved V genes explain less than half of the discrepancy, and the remainder lacks a known reason. For V, J and clone size, that table is used; D and trimming come from the DNA. The sample table lists 75,000 to 100,000 clones, about 94% of them with a count of one. The ten largest clones represent around 0.3% of the sample.

This clone was picked up one time. Its antigen is still unknown. Per-nucleotide qualities are absent, and no much larger clonotype sits a single base away. TCRbeta CDR3 sequencing was performed on sorted unstimulated T cells and on proliferating T cells recovered from mixed lymphocyte reactions. Fresh whole blood from over 8 HLA-typed healthy donors was used to isolate PBMCs. To map where alloreactive clones came from, CD4+ non-regulatory T cells in the unstimulated state were FACS-sorted. The sample taken for sequencing was non-Treg CD4+ T cells sorted from blood. The cell subset or site label for this specimen denotes: FACS-sorted unstimulated CD4+ non-regulatory T cells. The chain uses TRBV29-1 and TRBJ1-1, and perhaps TRBD1 as D gene, on 5 matching bases. The TCR sequence derives from a human donor in good health. The DNA sequence is TGCAGCGGGACGGCCGGGGGCACTGAAGCTTTCTTT. It codes for CSGTAGGTEAFF.